These 6 T cell receptor beta chains share one sample of origin, sequenced in a study of blood T cell repertoires in COVID-19. The table came from immunoSEQ multiplex PCR; TCRdb's copy has only in-frame clones and leaves some out. The sample yields more than 250,000 clones, 86% seen once. The sequencing sample was made of peripheral blood. The receptor source for this set is a woman between 45 and 60 years old with acute or convalescent COVID-19.

The chain uses TRBV7-2 and TRBJ2-7; the match to TRBD1 covers 8 bases. This CDR3 has 14 residues. Germline CDR1 SGHTA, CDR2 FQGNSA. J was trimmed by 5 bases and V by 5 bases; bases with no gene match: 8. The DNA of the CDR3 is TGTGCCAGCAGCGGACAGGGCCCAAGGGACGAGCAGTACTTC. This sequence encodes CASSGQGPRDEQYF.

This chain joins TRBV2 and TRBJ2-7, with 7 positions matching TRBD1. The CDR3 sequence is 15 residues long. The junction had 15 bases not matched to a gene; V was cut back by 6 bases and J by 7 bases. Germline V gene sequence: CDR1 SNHLY, CDR2 FYNNEI. DNA of the CDR3: TGTGCCAGCAGGACATTTCGGACAGGTGTTGGGGAGCAGTACTTC. Its translation: CASRTFRTGVGEQYF.

This rearrangement joins TRBV27 to TRBJ2-1; 9 bases are a match to TRBD2. Trimming took 6 bases from V and 7 from J; bases not matched to a gene: 13. CDR1 is MNHEY and CDR2 is SMNVEV in the germline V gene (reference sequence). This CDR3 has 16 residues. In DNA, the CDR3 is TGTGCCAGCAGGCCTGGGTTCGCGGGAGGGCGTAATGAGCAGTTCTTC. Protein sequence: CASRPGFAGGRNEQFF.

The chain joins TRBV28 to TRBJ1-5; perhaps TRBD1 as D (5 bases). The V and J ends lost 9 bases and 3 bases respectively, with 18 bases between them. This CDR3 comprises 15 residues. The V gene's germline CDR1 is MDHEN and CDR2 SYDVKM. The CDR3 protein is CASPPAAGLNQPQHF. CDR3 DNA: TGTGCCAGTCCACCTGCCGCAGGGCTCAATCAGCCCCAGCATTTT.

The chain links TRBV24-1 to TRBJ2-3; D is perhaps TRBD1 (5 bases). Looked up from germline, CDR1 is KGHDR and CDR2 is SFDVKD. The CDR3 loop spans 16 amino acids. V dropped 3 bases and J dropped 1 base, with 13 bases sitting between them. The CDR3, as DNA: TGTGCCACCAGTGATGATAGGGGTTGGCGCACAGATACGCAGTATTTT. Its translation: CATSDDRGWRTDTQYF.

The gene calls are TRBV9 and TRBJ2-1; perhaps TRBD1 as D (5 bases). Germline assignment: CDR1 SGDLS and CDR2 YYNGEE. The CDR3 is 14 amino acids. V was shortened by 7 bases and J by 6 bases, with 17 bases between the two germline ends. CDR3 in amino acids: CASGAGSPSNEQFF. CDR3 nucleotides: TGTGCCAGCGGGGCAGGATCCCCCTCCAATGAGCAGTTCTTC.